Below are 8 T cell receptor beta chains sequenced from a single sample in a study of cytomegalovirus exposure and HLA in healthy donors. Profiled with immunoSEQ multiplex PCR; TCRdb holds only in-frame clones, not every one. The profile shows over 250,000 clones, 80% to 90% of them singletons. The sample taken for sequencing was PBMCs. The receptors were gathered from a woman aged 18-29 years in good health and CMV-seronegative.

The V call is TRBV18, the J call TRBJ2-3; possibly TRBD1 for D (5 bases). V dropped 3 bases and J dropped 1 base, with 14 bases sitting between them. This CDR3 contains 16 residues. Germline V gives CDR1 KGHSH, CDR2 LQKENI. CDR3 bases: TGTGCCAGCTCACCTTTCAGGGATTCTGGCACAGATACGCAGTATTTT. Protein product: CASSPFRDSGTDTQYF.

The CDR3 DNA reads TGTGCCAGCAGCGAAGGGACTAGCGGCTCAGATACGCAGTATTTT. Translated: CASSEGTSGSDTQYF. V and J are TRBV11-3 and TRBJ2-3; 11 bases fit TRBD2. The CDR3 is 15 residues long. Germline CDR1 is SGHNT and CDR2 is YENEEA. V lost 5 bases to trimming and J lost 4 bases; unmatched junction nucleotides: 5.

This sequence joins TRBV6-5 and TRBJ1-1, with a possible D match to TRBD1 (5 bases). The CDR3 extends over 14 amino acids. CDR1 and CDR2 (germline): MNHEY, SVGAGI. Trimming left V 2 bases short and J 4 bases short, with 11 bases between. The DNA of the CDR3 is TGTGCCAGCAGTTACCCAGGGTTGGGCACTGAAGCTTTCTTT. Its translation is CASSYPGLGTEAFF.

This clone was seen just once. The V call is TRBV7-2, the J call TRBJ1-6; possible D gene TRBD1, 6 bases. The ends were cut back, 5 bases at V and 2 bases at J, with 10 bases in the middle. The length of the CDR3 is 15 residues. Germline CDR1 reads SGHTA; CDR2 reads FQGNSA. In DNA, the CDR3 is TGTGCCAGCAGCCCACAGGGCGCCTATAATTCACCCCTCCACTTT. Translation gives CASSPQGAYNSPLHF.

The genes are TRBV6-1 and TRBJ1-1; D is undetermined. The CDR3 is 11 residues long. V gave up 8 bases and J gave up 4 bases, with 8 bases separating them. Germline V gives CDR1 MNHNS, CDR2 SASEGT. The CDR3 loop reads CASSGGTEAFF. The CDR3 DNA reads TGTGCCAGCTCTGGCGGCACTGAAGCTTTCTTT.

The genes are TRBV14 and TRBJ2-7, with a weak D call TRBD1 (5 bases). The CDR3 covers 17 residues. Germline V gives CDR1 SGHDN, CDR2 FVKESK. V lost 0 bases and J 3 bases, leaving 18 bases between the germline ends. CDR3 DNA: TGTGCCAGCAGCCAAGATCACAGGACCCTATGGAGCTACGAGCAGTACTTC. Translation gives CASSQDHRTLWSYEQYF.

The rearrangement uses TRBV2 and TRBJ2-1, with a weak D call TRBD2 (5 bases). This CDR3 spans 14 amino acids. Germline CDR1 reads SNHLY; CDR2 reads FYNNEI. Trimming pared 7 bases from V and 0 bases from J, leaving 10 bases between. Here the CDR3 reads CASNTRSSYNEQFF. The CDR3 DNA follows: TGTGCCAGCAATACTAGGAGCTCCTACAATGAGCAGTTCTTC.

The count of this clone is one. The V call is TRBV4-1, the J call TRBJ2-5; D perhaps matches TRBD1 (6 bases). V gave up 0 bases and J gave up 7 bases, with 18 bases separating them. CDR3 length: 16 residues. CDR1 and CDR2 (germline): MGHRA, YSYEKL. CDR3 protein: CASSQDSVTGPGTQYF. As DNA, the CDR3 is TGCGCCAGCAGCCAAGATAGTGTAACAGGGCCAGGGACCCAGTACTTC.